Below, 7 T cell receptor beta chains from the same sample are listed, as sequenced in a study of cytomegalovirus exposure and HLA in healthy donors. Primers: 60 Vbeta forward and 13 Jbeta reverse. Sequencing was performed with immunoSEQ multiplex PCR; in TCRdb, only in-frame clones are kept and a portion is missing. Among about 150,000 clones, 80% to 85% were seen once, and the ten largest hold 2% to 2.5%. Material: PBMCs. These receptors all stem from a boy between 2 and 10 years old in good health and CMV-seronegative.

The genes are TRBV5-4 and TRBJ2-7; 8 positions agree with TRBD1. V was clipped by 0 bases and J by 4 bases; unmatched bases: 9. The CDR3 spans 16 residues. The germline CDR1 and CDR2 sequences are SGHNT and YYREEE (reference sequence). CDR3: CASSLGLPGGAYEQYF. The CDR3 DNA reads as TGTGCCAGCAGCTTGGGATTGCCAGGGGGCGCGTACGAGCAGTACTTC.

CDR3 bases: TGTGCCAGCAGCTTAGTAAGAGGGACAGGGGTTCGAGAGACCCAGTACTTC. This encodes CASSLVRGTGVRETQYF. The chain uses TRBV11-2 and TRBJ2-5; 10 nucleotides line up with TRBD1. Germline assignment: CDR1 SGHAT and CDR2 FQNNGV. The CDR3 consists of 17 residues. With 1 base clipped from V and 4 bases from J, the junction kept 9 bases outside the gene matches.

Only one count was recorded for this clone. CDR3 amino acids: CASSLGGWNPYEQYF. DNA for the CDR3: TGCGCCAGCAGCTTGGGAGGGTGGAATCCCTACGAGCAGTACTTC. The V gene is TRBV5-1, the J gene TRBJ2-7; D is perhaps TRBD2 (5 bases). The V end lost 0 bases, the J end lost 2 bases, and 12 bases lay between the germline ends. This CDR3 comprises 15 residues. The germline V gene encodes CDR1 SGHRS and CDR2 YFSETQ.

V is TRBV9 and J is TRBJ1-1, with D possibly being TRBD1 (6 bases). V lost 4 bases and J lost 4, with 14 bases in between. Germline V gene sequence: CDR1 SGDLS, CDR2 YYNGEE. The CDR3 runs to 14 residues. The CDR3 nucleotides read TGTGCCAGCAGCTCAGTGACAGGTGGCACTGAAGCTTTCTTT. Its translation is CASSSVTGGTEAFF.

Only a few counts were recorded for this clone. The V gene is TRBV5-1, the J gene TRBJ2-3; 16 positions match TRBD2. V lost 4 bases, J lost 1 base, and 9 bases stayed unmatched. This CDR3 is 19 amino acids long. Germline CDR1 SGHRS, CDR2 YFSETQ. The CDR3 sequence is CASSRGLAGGPVGTDTQYF. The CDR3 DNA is TGCGCCAGCAGCAGGGGACTAGCGGGAGGGCCGGTTGGCACAGATACGCAGTATTTT.

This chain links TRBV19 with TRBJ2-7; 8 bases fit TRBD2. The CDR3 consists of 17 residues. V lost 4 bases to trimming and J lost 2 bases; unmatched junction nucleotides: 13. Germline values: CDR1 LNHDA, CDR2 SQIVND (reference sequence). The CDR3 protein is CASSTPDLAGRAYEQYF. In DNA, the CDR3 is TGTGCCAGTAGTACGCCCGACTTAGCGGGAAGAGCCTACGAGCAGTACTTC.

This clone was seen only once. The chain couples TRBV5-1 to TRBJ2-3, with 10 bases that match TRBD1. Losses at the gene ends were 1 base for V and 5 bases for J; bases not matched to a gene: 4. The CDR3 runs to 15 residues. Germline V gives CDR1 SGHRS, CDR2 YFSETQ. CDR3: CASSLTGTGVDTQYF. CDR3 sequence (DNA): TGCGCCAGCAGCTTGACCGGGACAGGGGTAGATACGCAGTATTTT.